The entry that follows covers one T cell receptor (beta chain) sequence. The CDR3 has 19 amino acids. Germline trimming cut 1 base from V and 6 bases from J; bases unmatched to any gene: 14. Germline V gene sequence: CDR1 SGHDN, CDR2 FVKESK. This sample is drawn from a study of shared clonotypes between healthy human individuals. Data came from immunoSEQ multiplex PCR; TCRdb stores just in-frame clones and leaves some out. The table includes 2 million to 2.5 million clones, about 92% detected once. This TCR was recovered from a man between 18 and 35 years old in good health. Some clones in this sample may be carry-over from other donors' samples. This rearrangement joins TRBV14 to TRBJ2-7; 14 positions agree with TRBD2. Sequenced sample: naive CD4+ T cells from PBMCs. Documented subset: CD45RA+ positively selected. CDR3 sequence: CASSQVPRTSGRFLVEQYF. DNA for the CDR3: TGTGCCAGCAGCCAAGTCCCCAGGACTAGCGGGAGGTTCCTCGTCGAGCAGTACTTC.